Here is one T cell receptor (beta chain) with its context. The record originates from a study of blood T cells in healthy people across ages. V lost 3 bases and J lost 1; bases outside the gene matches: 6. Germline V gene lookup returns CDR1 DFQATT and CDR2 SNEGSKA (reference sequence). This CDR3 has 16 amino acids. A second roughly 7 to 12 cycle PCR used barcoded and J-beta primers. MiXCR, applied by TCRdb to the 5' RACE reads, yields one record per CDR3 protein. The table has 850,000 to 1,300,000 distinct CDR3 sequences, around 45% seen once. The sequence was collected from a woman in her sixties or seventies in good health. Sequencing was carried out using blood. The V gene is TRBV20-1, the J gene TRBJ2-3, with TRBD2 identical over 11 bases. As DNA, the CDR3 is TGCAGTGCTAGTAGTCTAGCGGGAGGACGCACAGATACGCAGTATTTT. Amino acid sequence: CSASSLAGGRTDTQYF.